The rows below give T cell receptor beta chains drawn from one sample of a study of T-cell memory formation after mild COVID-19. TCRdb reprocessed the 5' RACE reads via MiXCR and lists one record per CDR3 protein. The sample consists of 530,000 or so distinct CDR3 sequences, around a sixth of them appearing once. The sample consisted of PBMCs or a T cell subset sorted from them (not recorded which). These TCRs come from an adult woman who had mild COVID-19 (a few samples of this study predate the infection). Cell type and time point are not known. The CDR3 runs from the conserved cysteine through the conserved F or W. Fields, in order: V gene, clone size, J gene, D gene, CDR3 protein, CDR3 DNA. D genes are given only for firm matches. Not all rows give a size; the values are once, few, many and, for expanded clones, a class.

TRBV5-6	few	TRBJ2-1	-	CASSLMEYEQFF	TGTGCCAGCAGCTTGATGGAGTATGAGCAGTTCTTC
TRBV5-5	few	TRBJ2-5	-	CASSFPGLVRGIGETQYF	TGTGCCAGCAGCTTTCCTGGATTAGTCCGGGGAATCGGGGAGACCCAGTACTTC
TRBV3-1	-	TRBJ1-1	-	CASSRSAPNTEAFF	TGTGCCAGCAGCCGGTCAGCCCCAAACACTGAAGCTTTCTTT
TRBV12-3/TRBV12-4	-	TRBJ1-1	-	CASSLRTDADTEAFF	TGTGCCAGCAGTTTAAGGACGGACGCGGACACTGAAGCTTTCTTT
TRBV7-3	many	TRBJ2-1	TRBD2	CASSRRGGDSRWDEQFF	TGTGCCAGCAGCCGTCGTGGGGGGGACTCCAGATGGGATGAGCAGTTCTTC
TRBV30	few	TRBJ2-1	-	CAWARGGNEQFF	TGTGCCTGGGCCAGGGGCGGCAATGAGCAGTTCTTC
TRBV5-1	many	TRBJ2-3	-	CASSPGGVGDTQYF	TGCGCCAGCAGCCCGGGTGGTGTAGGAGATACGCAGTATTTT
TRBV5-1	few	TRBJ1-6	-	CASSLDGFFNSPLHF	TGCGCCAGCAGCTTGGATGGCTTTTTCAATTCACCCCTCCACTTT
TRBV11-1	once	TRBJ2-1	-	CASSSARGWSNEQFF	TGTGCCAGCAGTTCAGCTAGGGGGTGGTCCAATGAGCAGTTCTTC
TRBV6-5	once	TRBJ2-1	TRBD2	CASMHSGADEQFF	TGTGCCAGCATGCATAGCGGGGCGGATGAGCAGTTCTTC
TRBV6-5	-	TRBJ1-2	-	CATNGIGSGYTF	TGTGCCACGAATGGGATAGGGTCTGGCTACACCTTC
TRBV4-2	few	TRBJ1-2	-	CASSQFEGGINYGYTF	TGTGCCAGCAGCCAATTCGAGGGGGGTATAAACTATGGCTACACCTTC
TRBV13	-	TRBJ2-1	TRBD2	CASSGGLAGGPEQFF	TGTGCCAGCAGCGGCGGACTAGCGGGAGGGCCTGAGCAGTTCTTC
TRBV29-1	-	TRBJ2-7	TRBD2	CSVDCLAGERKELQYF	TGCAGCGTTGATTGCCTAGCGGGAGAAAGGAAAGAATTGCAGTACTTC
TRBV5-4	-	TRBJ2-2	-	CASSPSGGLTGELFF	TGTGCCAGCAGCCCCTCTGGCGGTCTCACCGGGGAGCTGTTTTTT
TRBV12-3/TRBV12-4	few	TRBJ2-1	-	CASSRLSNEQFF	TGTGCCAGCAGTCGACTCAGCAATGAGCAGTTCTTC
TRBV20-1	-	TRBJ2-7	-	CSARDWRDPYEQYF	TGCAGTGCTAGAGATTGGAGGGACCCCTACGAGCAGTACTTC
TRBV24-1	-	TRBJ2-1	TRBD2	CATSDPGTTQFF	TGTGCCACCAGTGATCCCGGGACTACTCAGTTCTTC
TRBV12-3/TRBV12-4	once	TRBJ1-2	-	CASSLRLFGYTF	TGTGCCAGCAGTTTAAGGTTATTTGGCTACACCTTC
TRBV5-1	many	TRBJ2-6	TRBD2	CASSRSGTSGLLSSGANVLTF	TGCGCCAGCAGCCGATCCGGGACTAGCGGGTTACTGAGCTCTGGGGCCAACGTCCTGACTTTC
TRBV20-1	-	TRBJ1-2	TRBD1	CSASGGQGSSNYGYTF	TGCAGTGCTAGTGGGGGACAGGGATCTTCTAACTATGGCTACACCTTC
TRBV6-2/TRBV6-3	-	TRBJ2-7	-	CASSNPAGTLYEQYF	TGTGCCAGCAGTAACCCGGCGGGGACCCTTTACGAGCAGTACTTC